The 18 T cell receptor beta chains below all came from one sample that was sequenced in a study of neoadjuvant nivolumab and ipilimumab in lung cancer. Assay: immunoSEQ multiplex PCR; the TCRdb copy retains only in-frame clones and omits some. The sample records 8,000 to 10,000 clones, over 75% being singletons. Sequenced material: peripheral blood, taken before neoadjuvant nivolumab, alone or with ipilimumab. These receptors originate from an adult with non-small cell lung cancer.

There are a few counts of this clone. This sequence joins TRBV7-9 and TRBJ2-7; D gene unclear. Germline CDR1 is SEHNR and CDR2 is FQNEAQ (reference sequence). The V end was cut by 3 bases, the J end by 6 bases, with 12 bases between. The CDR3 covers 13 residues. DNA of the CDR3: TGTGCCAGCAGCTTCGTTTCCGGTGGCGAGCAGTACTTC. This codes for CASSFVSGGEQYF.

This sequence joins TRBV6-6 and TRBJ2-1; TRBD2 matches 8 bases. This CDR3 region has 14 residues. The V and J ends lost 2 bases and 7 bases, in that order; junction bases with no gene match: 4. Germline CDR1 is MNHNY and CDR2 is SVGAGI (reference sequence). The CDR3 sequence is CASSYAGLENEQFF. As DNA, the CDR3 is TGTGCCAGCAGTTACGCGGGACTAGAGAATGAGCAGTTCTTC.

The CDR3 nucleotides are TGCGCCAGCAGCACTGTAGCGGGAGGGTCCTACGAGCAGTACTTC. It translates to CASSTVAGGSYEQYF. The rearrangement joins TRBV5-1 to TRBJ2-7; 11 bases align to TRBD2. The CDR3 totals 15 residues. Trimming removed 4 bases from V and 1 base from J; junction bases left unmatched: 4. Germline-derived CDR1 and CDR2 are SGHRS and YFSETQ.

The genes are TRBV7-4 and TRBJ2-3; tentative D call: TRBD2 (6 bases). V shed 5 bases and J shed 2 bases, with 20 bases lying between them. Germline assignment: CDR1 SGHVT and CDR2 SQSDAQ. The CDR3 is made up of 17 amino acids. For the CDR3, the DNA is TGTGCCAGCAGCCCCGGGACTGAAAACACCCCCACAGATACGCAGTATTTT. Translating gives CASSPGTENTPTDTQYF.

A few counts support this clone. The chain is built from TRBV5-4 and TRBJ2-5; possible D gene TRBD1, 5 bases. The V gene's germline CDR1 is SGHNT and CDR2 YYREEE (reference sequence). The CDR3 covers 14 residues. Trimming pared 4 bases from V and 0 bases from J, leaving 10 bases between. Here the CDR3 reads CASSGQGNQETQYF. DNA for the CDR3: TGTGCCAGCAGCGGGCAGGGCAACCAAGAGACCCAGTACTTC.

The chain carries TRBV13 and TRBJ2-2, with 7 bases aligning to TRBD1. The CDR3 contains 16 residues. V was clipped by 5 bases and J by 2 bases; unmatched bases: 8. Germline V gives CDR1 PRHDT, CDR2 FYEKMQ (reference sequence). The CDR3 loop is CASSPDRVLNTGELFF. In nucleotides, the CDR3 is TGTGCCAGCAGCCCCGACAGGGTCCTAAACACCGGGGAGCTGTTTTTT. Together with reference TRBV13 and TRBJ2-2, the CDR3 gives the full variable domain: AAGVIQSPRHLIKEKRETATLKCYPIPRHDTVYWYQQGPGQDPQFLISFYEKMQSDKGSIPDRFSAQQFSDYHSELNMSSLELGDSALYFCASSPDRVLNTGELFFGEGSRLTVL.

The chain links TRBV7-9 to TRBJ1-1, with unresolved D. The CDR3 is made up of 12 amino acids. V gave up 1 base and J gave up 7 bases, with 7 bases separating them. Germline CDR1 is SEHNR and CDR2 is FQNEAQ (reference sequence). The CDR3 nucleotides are TGTGCCAGCAGCTTAGTTCCCAGTGAAGCTTTCTTT. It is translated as CASSLVPSEAFF.

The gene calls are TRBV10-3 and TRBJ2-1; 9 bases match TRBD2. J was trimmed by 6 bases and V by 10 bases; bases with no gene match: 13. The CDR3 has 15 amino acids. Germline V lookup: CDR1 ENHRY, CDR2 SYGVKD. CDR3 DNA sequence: TGTGCCACTGGCCAAAGGGCGGGAGGGCTCAATGAGCAGTTCTTC. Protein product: CATGQRAGGLNEQFF.

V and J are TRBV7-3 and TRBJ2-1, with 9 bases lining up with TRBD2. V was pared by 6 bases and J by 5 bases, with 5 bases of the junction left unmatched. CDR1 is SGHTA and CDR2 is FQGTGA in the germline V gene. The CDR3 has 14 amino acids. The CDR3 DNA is TGTGCCAGCAGGGCTAGCGGGACTAACAATGAGCAGTTCTTC. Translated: CASRASGTNNEQFF.

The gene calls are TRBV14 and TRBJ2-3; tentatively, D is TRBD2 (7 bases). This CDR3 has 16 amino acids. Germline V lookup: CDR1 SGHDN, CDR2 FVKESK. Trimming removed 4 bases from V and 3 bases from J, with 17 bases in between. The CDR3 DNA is TGTGCCAGCAGCCCCGTAGGAGGGGGAGGGACAGATACGCAGTATTTT. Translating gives CASSPVGGGGTDTQYF.

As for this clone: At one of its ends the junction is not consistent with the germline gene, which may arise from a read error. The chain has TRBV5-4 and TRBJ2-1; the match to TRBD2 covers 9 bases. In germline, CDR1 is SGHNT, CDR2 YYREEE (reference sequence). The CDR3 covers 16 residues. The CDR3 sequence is CASSLEGLAPYNGQFF. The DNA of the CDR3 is TGTGCCAGCAGCTTGGAGGGACTAGCACCCTACAATGGGCAGTTCTTC. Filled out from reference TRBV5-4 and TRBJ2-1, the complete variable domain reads ETGVTQSPTHLIKTRGQQVTLRCSSQSGHNTVSWYQQALGQGPQFIFQYYREEENGRGNFPPRFSGLQFPNYSSELNVNALELDDSALYLCASSLEGLAPYNGQFFGPGTRLTVL.

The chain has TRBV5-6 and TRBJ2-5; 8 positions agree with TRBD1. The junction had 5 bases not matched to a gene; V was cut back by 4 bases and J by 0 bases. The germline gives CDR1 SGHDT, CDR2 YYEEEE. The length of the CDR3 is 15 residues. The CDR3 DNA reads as TGTGCCAGCAGCACAACAGGGGGATACCAAGAGACCCAGTACTTC. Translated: CASSTTGGYQETQYF.

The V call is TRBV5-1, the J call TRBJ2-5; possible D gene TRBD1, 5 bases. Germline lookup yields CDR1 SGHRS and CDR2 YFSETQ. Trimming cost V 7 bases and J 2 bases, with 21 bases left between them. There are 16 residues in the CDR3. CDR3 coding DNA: TGCGCCAGCTCCCTTGGGGCACAAACATTGCAAGAGACCCAGTACTTC. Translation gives CASSLGAQTLQETQYF.

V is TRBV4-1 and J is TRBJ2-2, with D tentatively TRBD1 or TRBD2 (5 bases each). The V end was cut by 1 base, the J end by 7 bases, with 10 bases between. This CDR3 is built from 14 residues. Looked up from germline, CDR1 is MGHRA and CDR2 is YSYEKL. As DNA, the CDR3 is TGCGCCAGCAGCCAAGTTAGGGACGGCGGGGAGCTGTTTTTT. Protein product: CASSQVRDGGELFF.

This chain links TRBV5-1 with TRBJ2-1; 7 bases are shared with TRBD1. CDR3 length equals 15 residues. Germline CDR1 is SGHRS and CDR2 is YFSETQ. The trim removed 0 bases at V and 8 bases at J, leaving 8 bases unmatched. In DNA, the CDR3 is TGCGCCAGCAGCTTGGGGGCTAGGGGGCACGATGAGCAGTTCTTC. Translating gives CASSLGARGHDEQFF. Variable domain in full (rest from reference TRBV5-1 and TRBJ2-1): KAGVTQTPRYLIKTRGQQVTLSCSPISGHRSVSWYQQTPGQGLQFLFEYFSETQRNKGNFPGRFSGRQFSNSRSEMNVSTLELGDSALYLCASSLGARGHDEQFFGPGTRLTVL.

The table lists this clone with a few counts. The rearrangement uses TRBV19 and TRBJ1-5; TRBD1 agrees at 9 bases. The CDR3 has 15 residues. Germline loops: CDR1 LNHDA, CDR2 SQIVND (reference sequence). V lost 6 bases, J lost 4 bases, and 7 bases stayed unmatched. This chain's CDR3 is CASSSGTGWNQPQHF. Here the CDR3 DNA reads TGTGCCAGTAGCTCTGGGACAGGGTGGAATCAGCCCCAGCATTTT.

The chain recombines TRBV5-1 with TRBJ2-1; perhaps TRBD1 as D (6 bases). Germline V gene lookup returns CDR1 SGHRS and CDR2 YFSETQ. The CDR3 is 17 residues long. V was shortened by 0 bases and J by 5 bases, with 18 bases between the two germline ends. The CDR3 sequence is CASSLELRTVGNNEQFF. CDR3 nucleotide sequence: TGCGCCAGCAGCTTGGAGCTGCGGACAGTGGGTAACAATGAGCAGTTCTTC. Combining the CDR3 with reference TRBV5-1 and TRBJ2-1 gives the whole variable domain KAGVTQTPRYLIKTRGQQVTLSCSPISGHRSVSWYQQTPGQGLQFLFEYFSETQRNKGNFPGRFSGRQFSNSRSEMNVSTLELGDSALYLCASSLELRTVGNNEQFFGPGTRLTVL.

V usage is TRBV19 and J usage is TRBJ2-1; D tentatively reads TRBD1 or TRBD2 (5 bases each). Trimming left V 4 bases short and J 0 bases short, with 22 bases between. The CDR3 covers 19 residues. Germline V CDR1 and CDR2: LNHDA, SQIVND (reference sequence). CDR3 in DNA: TGTGCCAGTAGTACCCTTGCTTTCGGGGCCCTCCTCTCCTACAATGAGCAGTTCTTC. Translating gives CASSTLAFGALLSYNEQFF.